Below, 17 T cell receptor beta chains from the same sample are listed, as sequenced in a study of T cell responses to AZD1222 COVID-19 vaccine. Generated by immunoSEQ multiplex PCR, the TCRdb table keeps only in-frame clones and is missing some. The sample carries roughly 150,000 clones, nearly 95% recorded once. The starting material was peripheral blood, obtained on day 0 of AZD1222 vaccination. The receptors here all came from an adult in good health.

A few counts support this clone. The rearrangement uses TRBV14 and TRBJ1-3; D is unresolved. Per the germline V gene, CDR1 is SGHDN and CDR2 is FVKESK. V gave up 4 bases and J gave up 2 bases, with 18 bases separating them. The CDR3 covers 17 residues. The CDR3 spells CASSPLATGGPGNTIYF. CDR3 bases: TGTGCCAGCAGCCCTTTAGCCACTGGCGGACCTGGAAACACCATATATTTT.

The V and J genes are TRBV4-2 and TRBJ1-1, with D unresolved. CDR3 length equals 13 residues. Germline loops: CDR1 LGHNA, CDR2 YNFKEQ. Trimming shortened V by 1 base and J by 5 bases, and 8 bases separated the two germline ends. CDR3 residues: CASSQGQRTEAFF. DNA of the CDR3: TGTGCCAGCAGCCAAGGGCAGAGAACTGAAGCTTTCTTT.

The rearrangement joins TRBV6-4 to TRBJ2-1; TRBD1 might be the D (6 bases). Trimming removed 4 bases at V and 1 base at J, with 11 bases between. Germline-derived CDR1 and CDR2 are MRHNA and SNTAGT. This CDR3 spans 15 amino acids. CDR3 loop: CASSVEQGSYNEQFF. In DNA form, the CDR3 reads TGTGCCAGCAGTGTTGAACAGGGTTCCTACAATGAGCAGTTCTTC.

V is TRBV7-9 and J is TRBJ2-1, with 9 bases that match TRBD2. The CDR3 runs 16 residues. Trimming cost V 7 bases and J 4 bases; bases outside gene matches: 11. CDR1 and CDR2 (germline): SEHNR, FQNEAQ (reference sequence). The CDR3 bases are TGTGCCAGCACCGAACAAGGACTAGCGCCTTACAATGAGCAGTTCTTC. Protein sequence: CASTEQGLAPYNEQFF.

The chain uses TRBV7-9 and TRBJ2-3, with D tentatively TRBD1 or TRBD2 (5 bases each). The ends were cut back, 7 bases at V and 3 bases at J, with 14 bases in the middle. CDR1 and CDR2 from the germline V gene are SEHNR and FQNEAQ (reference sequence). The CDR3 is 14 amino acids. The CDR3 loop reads CASNRGAATDTQYF. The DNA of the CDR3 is TGTGCCAGCAACCGAGGGGCAGCTACAGATACGCAGTATTTT.

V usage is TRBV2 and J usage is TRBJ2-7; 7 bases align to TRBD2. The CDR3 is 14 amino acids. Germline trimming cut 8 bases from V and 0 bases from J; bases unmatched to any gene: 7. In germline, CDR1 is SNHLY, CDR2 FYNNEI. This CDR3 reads CASLGLSFSYEQYF. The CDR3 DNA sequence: TGTGCCAGCTTGGGACTAAGTTTCTCCTACGAGCAGTACTTC.

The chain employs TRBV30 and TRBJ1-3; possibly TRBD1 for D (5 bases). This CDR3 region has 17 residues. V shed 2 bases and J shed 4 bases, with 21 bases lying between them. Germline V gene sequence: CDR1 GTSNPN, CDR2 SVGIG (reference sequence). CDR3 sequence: CAWSLKRGDMGGNTIYF. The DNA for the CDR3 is TGTGCCTGGAGTCTAAAAAGGGGAGATATGGGAGGAAACACCATATATTTT.

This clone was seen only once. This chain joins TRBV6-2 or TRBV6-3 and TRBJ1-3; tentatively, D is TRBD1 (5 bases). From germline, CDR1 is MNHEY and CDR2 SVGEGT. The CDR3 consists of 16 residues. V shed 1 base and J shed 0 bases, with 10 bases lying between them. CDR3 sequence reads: CASSYYGASSGNTIYF. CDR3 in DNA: TGTGCCAGCAGTTACTACGGGGCCTCCTCTGGAAACACCATATATTTT.

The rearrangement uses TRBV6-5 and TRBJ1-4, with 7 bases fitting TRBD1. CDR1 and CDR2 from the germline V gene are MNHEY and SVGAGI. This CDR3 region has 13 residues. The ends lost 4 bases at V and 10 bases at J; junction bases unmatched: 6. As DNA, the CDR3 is TGTGCCAGCAGTTCCCAGGCAGGGGGAAAACTGTTTTTT. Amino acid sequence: CASSSQAGGKLFF.

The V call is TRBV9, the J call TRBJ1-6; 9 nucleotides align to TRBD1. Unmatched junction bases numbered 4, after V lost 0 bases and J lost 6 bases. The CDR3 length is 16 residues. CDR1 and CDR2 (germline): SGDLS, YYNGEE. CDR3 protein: CASSVVGTGSNSPLHF. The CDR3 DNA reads TGTGCCAGCAGCGTAGTGGGGACAGGGAGTAATTCACCCCTCCACTTT.

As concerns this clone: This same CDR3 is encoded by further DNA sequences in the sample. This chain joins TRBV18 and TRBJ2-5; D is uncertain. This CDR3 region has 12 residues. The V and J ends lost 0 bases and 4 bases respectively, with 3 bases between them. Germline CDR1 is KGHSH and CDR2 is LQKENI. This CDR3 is CASSPPGETQYF. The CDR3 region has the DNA TGTGCCAGCTCACCACCGGGAGAGACCCAGTACTTC.

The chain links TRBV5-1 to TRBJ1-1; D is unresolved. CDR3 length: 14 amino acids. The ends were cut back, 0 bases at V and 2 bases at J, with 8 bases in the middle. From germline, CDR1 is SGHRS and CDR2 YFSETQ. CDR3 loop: CASSLGVGNTEAFF. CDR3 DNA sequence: TGCGCCAGCAGCTTGGGAGTGGGTAACACTGAAGCTTTCTTT.

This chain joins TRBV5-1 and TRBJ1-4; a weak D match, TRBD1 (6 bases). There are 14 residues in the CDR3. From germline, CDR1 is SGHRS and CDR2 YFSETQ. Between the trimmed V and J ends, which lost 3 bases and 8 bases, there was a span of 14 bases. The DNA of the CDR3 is TGCGCCAGCAGCTCAGGCGAGGGGGGCGAAAAACTGTTTTTT. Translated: CASSSGEGGEKLFF.

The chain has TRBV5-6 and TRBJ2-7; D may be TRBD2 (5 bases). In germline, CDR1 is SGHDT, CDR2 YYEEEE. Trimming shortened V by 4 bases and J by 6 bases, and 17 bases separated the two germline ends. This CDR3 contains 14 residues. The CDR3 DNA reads TGTGCCAGCAGCCGAGGGAGTGTCTCGCTCGAGCAGTACTTC. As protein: CASSRGSVSLEQYF.

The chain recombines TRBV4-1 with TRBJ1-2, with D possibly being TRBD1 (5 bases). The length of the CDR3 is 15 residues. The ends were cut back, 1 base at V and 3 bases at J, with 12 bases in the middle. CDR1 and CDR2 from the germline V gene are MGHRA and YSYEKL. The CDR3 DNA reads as TGCGCCAGCAGCCAAGGGCAGACCAGGGACTATGGCTACACCTTC. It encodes CASSQGQTRDYGYTF.

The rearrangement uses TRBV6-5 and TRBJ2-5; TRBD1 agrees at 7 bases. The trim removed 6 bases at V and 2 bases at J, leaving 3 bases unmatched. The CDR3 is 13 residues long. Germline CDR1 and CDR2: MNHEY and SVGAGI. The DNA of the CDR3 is TGTGCCAGCAGGGGGACAGCGCAAGAGACCCAGTACTTC. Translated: CASRGTAQETQYF.

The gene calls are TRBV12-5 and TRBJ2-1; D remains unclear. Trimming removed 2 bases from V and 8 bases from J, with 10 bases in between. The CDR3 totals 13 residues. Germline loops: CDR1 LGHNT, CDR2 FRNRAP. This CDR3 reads CASGLRLAHEQFF. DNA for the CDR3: TGTGCTAGTGGTTTGCGTCTGGCCCATGAGCAGTTCTTC.